The 29 T cell receptor beta chains presented below share a single source sample, sequenced in a study of blood T cell repertoires in COVID-19. The table came from immunoSEQ multiplex PCR; TCRdb's copy has only in-frame clones and leaves some out. The profile shows approximately 30,000 clones, over 75% of them singletons. Material for sequencing was peripheral blood. These receptors all come from a human donor in a cohort sampled during active COVID-19.

The chain links TRBV6-2 or TRBV6-3 to TRBJ2-1; 9 bases line up with TRBD2. Germline CDR1 and CDR2: MNHEY and SVGEGT. V was pared by 5 bases and J by 2 bases, with 7 bases of the junction left unmatched. The CDR3 is 16 residues long. Written as DNA, the CDR3 is TGTGCCAGCAGTCCCGGTTTAGCGGGGGCCTACAATGAGCAGTTCTTC. Translating gives CASSPGLAGAYNEQFF.

V is TRBV7-2 and J is TRBJ2-1; the D is unclear. CDR3 length equals 14 residues. Germline assignment: CDR1 SGHTA and CDR2 FQGNSA. V was clipped by 0 bases and J by 9 bases, with 12 bases between them. In DNA form, the CDR3 reads TGTGCCAGCAGCTTAGCGTCCTCTAGGTTTGAGCAGTTCTTC. Translating it yields CASSLASSRFEQFF.

V gene TRBV7-9 combines with J gene TRBJ2-3; D remains ambiguous. The germline gives CDR1 SEHNR, CDR2 FQNEAQ (reference sequence). Trimming shortened V by 3 bases and J by 2 bases, and 6 bases separated the two germline ends. The CDR3 is made up of 13 amino acids. CDR3 DNA: TGTGCCAGCAGCTTTGGCTTCACAGATACGCAGTATTTT. It specifies CASSFGFTDTQYF.

This clone was counted a few times. The CDR3 region is CASRGTLQSEQYF. Here the CDR3 DNA reads TGTGCCAGCAGAGGGACACTTCAGAGCGAGCAGTACTTC. The V gene is TRBV2, the J gene TRBJ2-7, with D tentatively TRBD1 (6 bases). CDR1 and CDR2 from the germline V gene are SNHLY and FYNNEI. The CDR3 runs to 13 residues. V was shortened by 6 bases and J by 6 bases, with 15 bases between the two germline ends.

This sequence joins TRBV3-1 (or the pseudogene TRBV3-2) and TRBJ2-5, with D perhaps TRBD2 (5 bases). With 1 base removed from V and 9 bases from J, the gap between germline ends came to 6 bases. The CDR3 spans 11 residues. Germline CDR1 and CDR2: LGHDT and YNNKEL (reference sequence). CDR3 DNA sequence: TGTGCCAGCAGCCAAGCGAGGGCCCAGTACTTC. Translation: CASSQARAQYF.

The rearrangement links TRBV6-5 to TRBJ2-1; D unresolved. The ends were cut back, 6 bases at V and 6 bases at J, with 12 bases in the middle. Germline lookup yields CDR1 MNHEY and CDR2 SVGAGI. The CDR3 consists of 13 residues. The CDR3 is CASSPLGPNEQFF. Written as DNA, the CDR3 is TGTGCCAGCAGCCCCCTTGGGCCCAATGAGCAGTTCTTC.

The CDR3 is CASSLWDYYGYTF. As DNA, the CDR3 is TGTGCCAGCAGCCTCTGGGACTACTATGGCTACACCTTC. V usage is TRBV7-2 and J usage is TRBJ1-2, with D possibly matching TRBD1 (5 bases). Germline assignment: CDR1 SGHTA and CDR2 FQGNSA. V was trimmed by 5 bases and J by 3 bases, leaving 10 bases between them. CDR3 length: 13 residues.

The J gene is TRBJ2-1, the V gene TRBV14; TRBD2 matches 15 bases. The CDR3 consists of 16 residues. From germline, CDR1 is SGHDN and CDR2 FVKESK. Trimming cost V 1 base and J 6 bases; bases outside gene matches: 1. The CDR3 spells CASSQGGLAGGNEQFF. The CDR3 DNA is TGTGCCAGCAGCCAAGGGGGACTAGCGGGGGGCAATGAGCAGTTCTTC.

This clone showed up just a few times. The genes are TRBV2 and TRBJ2-5, with D possibly TRBD1 on 6 matching bases. Germline V lookup: CDR1 SNHLY, CDR2 FYNNEI. The CDR3 sequence is 11 residues long. Deletions cut 6 bases from V and 9 bases from J, with 11 bases between. DNA of the CDR3: TGTGCCAGCAGAGCAGGGGCCCCCCAGTACTTC. It encodes CASRAGAPQYF. Full variable domain (outside the CDR3, taken from reference TRBV2 and TRBJ2-5): EPEVTQTPSHQVTQMGQEVILRCVPISNHLYFYWYRQILGQKVEFLVSFYNNEISEKSEIFDDQFSVERPDGSNFTLKIRSTKLEDSAMYFCASRAGAPQYFGPGTRLLVL.

This rearrangement joins TRBV6-5 to TRBJ2-7; D not resolved. The CDR3 is made up of 15 amino acids. The germline gives CDR1 MNHEY, CDR2 SVGAGI. With 7 bases removed from V and 0 bases from J, the gap between germline ends came to 16 bases. CDR3 DNA sequence: TGTGCCAGCAAAGCCGCCATCTCCGACTCCTACGAGCAGTACTTC. Translated: CASKAAISDSYEQYF.

The chain couples TRBV4-3 to TRBJ2-7, with 10 bases fitting TRBD2. V trimming: 1 base; J trimming: 12 bases; junction bases outside the gene matches: 9. The CDR3 consists of 14 residues. Germline CDR1 LGHNA, CDR2 YSLEER. As DNA, the CDR3 is TGCGCCAGCAGCCAAGTAGCGGGGGGACCACAGTGGTACTTC. Translating it yields CASSQVAGGPQWYF.

The gene calls are TRBV27 and TRBJ2-5, with 7 bases identical to TRBD1. CDR1 and CDR2 from the germline V gene are MNHEY and SMNVEV (reference sequence). This CDR3 is built from 14 residues. V trimming: 5 bases; J trimming: 1 base; junction bases outside the gene matches: 4. CDR3 amino acids: CASSTQGVQETQYF. The CDR3 coding sequence is TGTGCCAGCAGTACTCAGGGGGTCCAAGAGACCCAGTACTTC.

The gene calls are TRBV28 and TRBJ2-3; TRBD1 matches 8 bases. Germline CDR1 MDHEN, CDR2 SYDVKM. The CDR3 spans 14 residues. V lost 7 bases to trimming and J lost 0 bases; unmatched junction nucleotides: 3. The CDR3 is CASTWTGSTDTQYF. Written as DNA, the CDR3 is TGTGCCAGCACTTGGACAGGGAGCACAGATACGCAGTATTTT.

The rearrangement uses TRBV5-5 and TRBJ2-7, with 11 bases matching TRBD1. This CDR3 has 15 amino acids. The germline CDR1 and CDR2 sequences are SGHKS and YYEKEE (reference sequence). Trimming cost V 4 bases and J 3 bases; bases outside gene matches: 6. CDR3 residues: CASSPGTGGYYEQYF. Here the CDR3 DNA reads TGTGCCAGCAGCCCCGGGACAGGGGGGTACTACGAGCAGTACTTC.

The chain uses TRBV3-1 (or the pseudogene TRBV3-2) and TRBJ1-6; TRBD1 matches 9 bases. Looked up from germline, CDR1 is LGHDT and CDR2 is YNNKEL (reference sequence). This CDR3 contains 16 residues. Trimming cost V 4 bases and J 10 bases; bases outside gene matches: 11. The CDR3 here is CASSRVGQGRGSPLHF. CDR3 nucleotide sequence: TGTGCCAGCAGCCGCGTGGGACAGGGAAGGGGATCACCCCTCCACTTT.

The CDR3 region is CASMDLRSGGGYEQYF. The CDR3 DNA sequence: TGTGCCAGTATGGACCTCAGAAGCGGGGGCGGCTACGAGCAGTACTTC. The chain employs TRBV19 and TRBJ2-7, with 8 bases identical to TRBD2. The CDR3 covers 16 residues. Per germline, CDR1 LNHDA and CDR2 SQIVND (reference sequence). The trim removed 7 bases at V and 3 bases at J, leaving 14 bases unmatched. The whole variable domain, filled in from reference TRBV19 and TRBJ2-7, reads DGGITQSPKYLFRKEGQNVTLSCEQNLNHDAMYWYRQDPGQGLRLIYYSQIVNDFQKGDIAEGYSVSREKKESFPLTVTSAQKNPTAFYLCASMDLRSGGGYEQYFGPGTRLTVT.

J is TRBJ2-6 and V is TRBV30, with D possibly matching TRBD2 (5 bases). Per germline, CDR1 GTSNPN and CDR2 SVGIG (reference sequence). The length of the CDR3 is 15 residues. The V gene lost 3 bases and the J gene lost 4 bases, with 13 bases spanning the gap. Here the CDR3 reads CAWSTGPGGANVLTF. The DNA for the CDR3 is TGTGCCTGGAGCACTGGACCGGGAGGGGCCAACGTCCTGACTTTC.

The gene calls are TRBV18 and TRBJ1-2; D is possibly TRBD1 (6 bases). CDR3 length: 13 amino acids. V was shortened by 5 bases and J by 7 bases, with 14 bases between the two germline ends. Germline loops: CDR1 KGHSH, CDR2 LQKENI. CDR3 in DNA: TGTGCCAGCTCAACGACAGGAGAAGGTGGCTACACCTTC. Residues: CASSTTGEGGYTF.

The gene calls are TRBV5-4 and TRBJ1-1, with 7 nucleotides matching TRBD1. The CDR3 totals 15 residues. V dropped 0 bases and J dropped 7; count of bases not matched to a gene: 9. Per germline, CDR1 SGHNT and CDR2 YYREEE (reference sequence). The DNA for the CDR3 is TGTGCCAGCAGCTTGGCCAGGGCAGGGGGTGGTGAAGCTTTCTTT. This gives the protein CASSLARAGGGEAFF.

The chain recombines TRBV7-9 with TRBJ1-2, with D perhaps matching TRBD1 (6 bases). The CDR3 extends over 16 amino acids. Deletions cut 1 base from V and 3 bases from J, with 15 bases between. CDR1 SEHNR and CDR2 FQNEAQ come from the germline V gene (reference sequence). CDR3 sequence reads: CASSLEGGLMDYGYTF. The DNA for the CDR3 is TGTGCCAGCAGCTTAGAGGGGGGGCTCATGGACTATGGCTACACCTTC.

The chain employs TRBV19 and TRBJ1-5; 12 nucleotides align to TRBD1. Germline CDR1 and CDR2: LNHDA and SQIVND (reference sequence). This CDR3 comprises 15 residues. J lost 4 bases, V lost 9 bases, and 7 bases had no gene match. The CDR3 sequence is CASKGQGAPNQPQHF. The CDR3 nucleotides are TGTGCCAGCAAGGGACAGGGGGCTCCAAATCAGCCCCAGCATTTT.

This clone was observed once. The J gene is TRBJ1-6, the V gene TRBV25-1; the D gene is possibly TRBD1 (5 bases). The V and J ends lost 3 bases and 10 bases respectively, with 10 bases between them. The CDR3 extends over 13 amino acids. The germline CDR1 and CDR2 sequences are MGHDK and SYGVNS. The CDR3 is CASSDSRVSPLHF. The DNA for the CDR3 is TGTGCCAGCAGTGACTCCAGGGTCTCACCCCTCCACTTT.

This clone was seen only once. The chain is built from TRBV7-3 and TRBJ2-7; D possibly corresponds to TRBD1 (6 bases). Germline CDR1 reads SGHTA; CDR2 reads FQGTGA. The CDR3 is 13 amino acids. The V end lost 5 bases, the J end lost 0 bases, and 8 bases lay between the germline ends. The CDR3: CASSDRNSYEQYF. CDR3 DNA sequence: TGTGCCAGCAGCGACAGGAACTCCTACGAGCAGTACTTC. The full variable domain, its missing parts supplied by reference TRBV7-3 and TRBJ2-7, is GAGVSQTPSNKVTEKGKYVELRCDPISGHTALYWYRQSLGQGPEFLIYFQGTGAADDSGLPNDRFFAVRPEGSVSTLKIQRTERGDSAVYLCASSDRNSYEQYFGPGTRLTVT.

The chain is built from TRBV18 and TRBJ1-4; 7 nucleotides agree with TRBD1. From germline, CDR1 is KGHSH and CDR2 LQKENI. CDR3 length equals 16 residues. The J segment lost 2 bases and the V segment lost 6 bases, leaving 9 bases of the junction unmatched. CDR3 bases: TGTGCCAGCTCCCTCTCTACAGGGGTGACTAATGAAAAACTGTTTTTT. The encoded protein is CASSLSTGVTNEKLFF.

This chain joins TRBV7-7 and TRBJ2-2; TRBD2 matches 14 bases. In germline, CDR1 is SSHAT, CDR2 FNYEAQ (reference sequence). The CDR3 totals 16 residues. The J segment lost 6 bases and the V segment lost 3 bases, leaving 3 bases of the junction unmatched. The CDR3 protein is CASSLGLAGVPGELFF. The CDR3 nucleotides are TGTGCCAGCAGCTTGGGACTAGCGGGGGTTCCCGGGGAGCTGTTTTTT.

The genes are TRBV10-3 and TRBJ1-1; 7 bases are a match to TRBD1. CDR1 and CDR2 (germline): ENHRY, SYGVKD. The CDR3 is 13 residues long. Trimming took 10 bases from V and 5 from J; bases not matched to a gene: 10. The CDR3 DNA reads as TGTGCCAGCCAGGGGGGAAGAGGGACTGAAGCTTTCTTT. Residues: CASQGGRGTEAFF.

V and J are TRBV6-2 or TRBV6-3 and TRBJ1-3; perhaps TRBD1 as D (5 bases). This CDR3 comprises 17 residues. Germline assignment: CDR1 MNHEY and CDR2 SVGEGT. V was shortened by 5 bases and J by 0 bases, with 17 bases between the two germline ends. The CDR3 coding sequence is TGTGCCAGCAGTCCCACCCCGCTGGGGCCCTCTGGAAACACCATATATTTT. Translating gives CASSPTPLGPSGNTIYF.

This chain joins TRBV2 and TRBJ2-5; D is uncertain. Deletions cut 5 bases from V and 5 bases from J, with 21 bases between. This CDR3 is 16 amino acids long. In germline, CDR1 is SNHLY, CDR2 FYNNEI. The CDR3 DNA sequence: TGTGCCAGCAGTCCAGGTCCTCGGCCCTCTGGGGAGACCCAGTACTTC. Its translation: CASSPGPRPSGETQYF.

J is TRBJ1-1 and V is TRBV5-6; 10 bases match TRBD1. V dropped 6 bases and J dropped 5; count of bases not matched to a gene: 4. CDR3 length equals 13 residues. The V gene's germline CDR1 is SGHDT and CDR2 YYEEEE. The CDR3 DNA follows: TGTGCCAGCAATCCGGGACAGGGGACTGAAGCTTTCTTT. This gives the protein CASNPGQGTEAFF.